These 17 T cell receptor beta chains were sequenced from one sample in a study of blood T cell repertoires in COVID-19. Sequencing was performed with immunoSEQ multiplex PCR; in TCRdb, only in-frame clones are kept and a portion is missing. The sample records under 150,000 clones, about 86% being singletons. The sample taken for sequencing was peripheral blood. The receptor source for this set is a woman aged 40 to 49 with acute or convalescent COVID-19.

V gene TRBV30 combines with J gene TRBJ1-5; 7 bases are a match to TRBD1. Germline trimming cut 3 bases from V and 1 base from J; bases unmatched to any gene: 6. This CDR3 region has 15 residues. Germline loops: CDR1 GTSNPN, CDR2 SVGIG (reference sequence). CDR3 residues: CAWRNRGGSNQPQHF. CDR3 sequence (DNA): TGTGCCTGGAGGAACAGGGGAGGAAGCAATCAGCCCCAGCATTTT.

CDR3 nucleotide sequence: TGTGCCAGCAGCCGAGGGGGATATGGCTACACCTTC. Translation gives CASSRGGYGYTF. The chain joins TRBV7-9 to TRBJ1-2; D perhaps matches TRBD1 (6 bases). The CDR3 consists of 12 residues. Trimming took 5 bases from V and 5 from J, leaving 9 bases between them. Looked up from germline, CDR1 is SEHNR and CDR2 is FQNEAQ (reference sequence).

The CDR3 region is CASRRAGEQFF. CDR3 DNA: TGTGCCAGTAGAAGGGCGGGTGAGCAGTTCTTC. The chain couples TRBV19 to TRBJ2-1; weak D call: TRBD2 (5 bases). The CDR3 contains 11 residues. V lost 6 bases and J 9 bases, leaving 9 bases between the germline ends. CDR1 LNHDA and CDR2 SQIVND come from the germline V gene (reference sequence).

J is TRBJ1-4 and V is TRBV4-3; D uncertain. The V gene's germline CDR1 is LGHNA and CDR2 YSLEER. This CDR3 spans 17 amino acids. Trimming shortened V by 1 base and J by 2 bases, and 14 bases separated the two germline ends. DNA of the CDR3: TGCGCCAGCAGCCAAGTTTGGAGTTTTGGCACTAATGAAAAACTGTTTTTT. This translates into CASSQVWSFGTNEKLFF.

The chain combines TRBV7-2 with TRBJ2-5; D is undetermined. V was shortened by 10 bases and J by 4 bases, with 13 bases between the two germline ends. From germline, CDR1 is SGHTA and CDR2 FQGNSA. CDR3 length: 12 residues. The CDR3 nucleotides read TGTGCCACCACTCCCGCCTCAGAGACCCAGTACTTC. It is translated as CATTPASETQYF.

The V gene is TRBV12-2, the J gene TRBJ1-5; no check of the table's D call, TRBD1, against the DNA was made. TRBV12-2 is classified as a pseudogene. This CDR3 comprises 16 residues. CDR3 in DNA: TGTGCAAGTCGCTTACCTGGGACAGATAGCAATCAGCCCCAGCATTTT. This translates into CASRLPGTDSNQPQHF.

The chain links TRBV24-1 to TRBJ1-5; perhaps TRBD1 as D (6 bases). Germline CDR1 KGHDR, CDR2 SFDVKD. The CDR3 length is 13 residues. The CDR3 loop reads CPRGGQRNQPQHF. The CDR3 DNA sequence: TGTCCGCGGGGGGGGCAACGCAATCAGCCCCAGCATTTT.

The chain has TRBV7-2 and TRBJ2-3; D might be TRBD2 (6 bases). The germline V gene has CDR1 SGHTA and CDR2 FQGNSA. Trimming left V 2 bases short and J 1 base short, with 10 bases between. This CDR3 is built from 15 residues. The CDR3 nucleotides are TGTGCCAGCAGCTTAACCGGGGGAGGCACAGATACGCAGTATTTT. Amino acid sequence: CASSLTGGGTDTQYF.

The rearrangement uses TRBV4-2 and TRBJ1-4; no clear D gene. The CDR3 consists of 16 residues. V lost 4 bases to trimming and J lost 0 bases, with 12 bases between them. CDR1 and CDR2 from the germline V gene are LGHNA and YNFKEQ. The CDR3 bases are TGTGCCAGCAGCCCCCCCCCATCGGCAACTAATGAAAAACTGTTTTTT. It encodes CASSPPPSATNEKLFF.

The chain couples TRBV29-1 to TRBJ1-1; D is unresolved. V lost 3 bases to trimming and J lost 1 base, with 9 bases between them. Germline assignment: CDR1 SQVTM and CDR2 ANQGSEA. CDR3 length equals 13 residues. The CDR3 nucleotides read TGCAGCGTTGAGTCTCCAGGGAACACTGAAGCTTTCTTT. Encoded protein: CSVESPGNTEAFF.

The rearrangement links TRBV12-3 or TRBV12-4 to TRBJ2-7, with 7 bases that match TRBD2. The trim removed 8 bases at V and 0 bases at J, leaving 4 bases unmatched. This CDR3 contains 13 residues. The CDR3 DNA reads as TGTGCCAGCTCCGGCGGGGGCTCCTACGAGCAGTACTTC. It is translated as CASSGGGSYEQYF.

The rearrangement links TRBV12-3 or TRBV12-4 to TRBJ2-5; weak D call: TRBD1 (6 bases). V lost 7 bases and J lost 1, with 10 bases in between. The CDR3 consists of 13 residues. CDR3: CASTKTGQETQYF. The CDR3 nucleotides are TGTGCCAGCACCAAGACAGGCCAAGAGACCCAGTACTTC.

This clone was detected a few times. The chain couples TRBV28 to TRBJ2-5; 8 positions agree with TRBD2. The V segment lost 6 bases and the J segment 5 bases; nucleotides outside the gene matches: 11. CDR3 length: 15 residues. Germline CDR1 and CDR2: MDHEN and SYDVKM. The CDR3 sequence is CASRQLAGSAETQYF. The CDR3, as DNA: TGTGCCAGCAGACAATTAGCGGGGAGTGCGGAGACCCAGTACTTC.

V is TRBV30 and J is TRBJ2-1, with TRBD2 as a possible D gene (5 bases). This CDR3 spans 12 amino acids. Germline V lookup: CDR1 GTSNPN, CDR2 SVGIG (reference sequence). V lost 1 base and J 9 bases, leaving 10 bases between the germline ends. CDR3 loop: CAWSGLEGEQFF. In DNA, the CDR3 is TGTGCCTGGAGTGGGTTAGAGGGTGAGCAGTTCTTC.

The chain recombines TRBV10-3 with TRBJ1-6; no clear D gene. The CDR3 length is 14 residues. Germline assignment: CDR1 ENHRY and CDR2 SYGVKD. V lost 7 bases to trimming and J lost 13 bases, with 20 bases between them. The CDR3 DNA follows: TGTGCCATCAAAAGTCGCGCGGAGATTGAGCCCCTCCACTTT. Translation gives CAIKSRAEIEPLHF.

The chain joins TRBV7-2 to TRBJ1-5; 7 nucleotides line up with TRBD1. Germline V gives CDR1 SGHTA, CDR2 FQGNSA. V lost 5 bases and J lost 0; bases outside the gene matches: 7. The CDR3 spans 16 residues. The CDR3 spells CASSPGTAYSNQPQHF. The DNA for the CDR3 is TGTGCCAGCAGCCCCGGGACAGCATATAGCAATCAGCCCCAGCATTTT.

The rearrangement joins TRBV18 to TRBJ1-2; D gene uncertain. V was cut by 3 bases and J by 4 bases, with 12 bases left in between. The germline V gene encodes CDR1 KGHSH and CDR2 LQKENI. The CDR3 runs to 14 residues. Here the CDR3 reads CASSPVDSLYGYTF. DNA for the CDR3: TGTGCCAGCTCACCCGTAGACTCCCTCTATGGCTACACCTTC.